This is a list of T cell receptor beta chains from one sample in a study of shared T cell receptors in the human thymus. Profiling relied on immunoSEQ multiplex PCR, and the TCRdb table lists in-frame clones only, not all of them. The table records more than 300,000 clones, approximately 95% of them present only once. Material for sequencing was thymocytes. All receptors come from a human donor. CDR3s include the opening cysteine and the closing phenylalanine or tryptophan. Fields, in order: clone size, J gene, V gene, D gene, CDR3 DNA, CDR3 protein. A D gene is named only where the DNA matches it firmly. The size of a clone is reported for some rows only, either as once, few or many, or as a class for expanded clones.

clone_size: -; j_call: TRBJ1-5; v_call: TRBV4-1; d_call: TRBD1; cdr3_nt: TGCGCCAGCAGCCAAGGGCATTTTGGACAGGGGAATCAGCCCCAGCATTTT; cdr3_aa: CASSQGHFGQGNQPQHF
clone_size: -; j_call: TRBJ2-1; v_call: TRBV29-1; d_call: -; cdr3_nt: TGCAGCGTTTGGACCTTCAGGGAGCAGTTCTTC; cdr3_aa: CSVWTFREQFF
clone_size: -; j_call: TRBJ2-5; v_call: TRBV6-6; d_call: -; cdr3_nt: TGTGCCAGCGGCCAAGTAGGGAATCAAGAGACCCAGTACTTC; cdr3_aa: CASGQVGNQETQYF
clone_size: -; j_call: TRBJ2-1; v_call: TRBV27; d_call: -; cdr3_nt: TGTGCCAGCAGTTTTGGCGGGGACTACAATGAGCAGTTCTTC; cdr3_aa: CASSFGGDYNEQFF
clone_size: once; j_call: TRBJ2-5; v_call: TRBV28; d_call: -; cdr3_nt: TGTGCCAGCAGTTTGGGCAGGGAATGGGAGACCCAGTACTTC; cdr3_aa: CASSLGREWETQYF
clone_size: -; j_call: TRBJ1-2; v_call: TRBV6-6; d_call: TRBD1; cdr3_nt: TGTGCCAGCAGTTACGGCAGGGGGCTTGCCTATGGCTACACCTTC; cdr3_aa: CASSYGRGLAYGYTF
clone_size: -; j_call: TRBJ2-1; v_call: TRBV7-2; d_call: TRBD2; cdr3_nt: TGTGCCAGCAGCTTAGGGAATGAGCGGGAGTCGGACGATGAGCAGTTCTTC; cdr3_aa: CASSLGNERESDDEQFF
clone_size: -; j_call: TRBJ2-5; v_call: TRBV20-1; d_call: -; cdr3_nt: TGCAGCGCCGGATTTCAAGAGACCCAGTACTTC; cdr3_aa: CSAGFQETQYF
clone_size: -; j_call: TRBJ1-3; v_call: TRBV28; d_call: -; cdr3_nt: TGTGCCAGCAGTTTAACGGGATCTGGAAACACCATATATTTT; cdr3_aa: CASSLTGSGNTIYF
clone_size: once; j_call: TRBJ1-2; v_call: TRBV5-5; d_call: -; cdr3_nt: TGTGCCAGCAGCCCCGCCGTGGCAGGGATCTATGGCTACACCTTC; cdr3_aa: CASSPAVAGIYGYTF
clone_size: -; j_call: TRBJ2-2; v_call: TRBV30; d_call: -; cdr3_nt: TGTGCCTGGAGAATTATCCTGAACACCGGGGAGCTGTTTTTT; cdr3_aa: CAWRIILNTGELFF
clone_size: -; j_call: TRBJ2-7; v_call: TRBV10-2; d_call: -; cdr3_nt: TGCGCCAGCAGTGAGAGGCGGCCAAACGCCCCAAACGAGCAGTACTTC; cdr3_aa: CASSERRPNAPNEQYF
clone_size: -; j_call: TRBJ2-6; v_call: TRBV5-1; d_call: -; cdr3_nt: TGCGCCAGCAGCCCTGGGGCCAACGTCCTGACTTTC; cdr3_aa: CASSPGANVLTF
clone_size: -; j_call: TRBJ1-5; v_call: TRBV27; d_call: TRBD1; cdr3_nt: TGTGCCAGCAGCACAGGGGGCACCGGCAATCAGCCCCAGCATTTT; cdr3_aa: CASSTGGTGNQPQHF
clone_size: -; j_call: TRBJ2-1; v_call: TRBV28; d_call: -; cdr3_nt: TGTGCCAGCAGCCGTCTGGGGGCTAGGGAAACTCCGAGGGCCTACAATGAGCAGTTCTTC; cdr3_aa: CASSRLGARETPRAYNEQFF
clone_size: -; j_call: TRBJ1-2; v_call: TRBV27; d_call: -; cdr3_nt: TGTGCCAGCAGGCCACCGGGACAACCAAACTATGGCTACACCTTC; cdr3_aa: CASRPPGQPNYGYTF
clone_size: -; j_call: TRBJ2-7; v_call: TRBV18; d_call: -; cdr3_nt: TGTGCCAGCTCACCGGGGAGAGGATCGCGTAACGAGCAGTACTTC; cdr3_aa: CASSPGRGSRNEQYF
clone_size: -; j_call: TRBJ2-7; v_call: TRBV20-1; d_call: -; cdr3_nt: TGCAGTGCTGCCACCCCCTACGAGCAGTACTTC; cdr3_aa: CSAATPYEQYF
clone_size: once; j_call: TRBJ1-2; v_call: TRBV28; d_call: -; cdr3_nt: TGTGCCAGCAAGTGTGACGTATGGTATGGCTACACCTTC; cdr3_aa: CASKCDVWYGYTF
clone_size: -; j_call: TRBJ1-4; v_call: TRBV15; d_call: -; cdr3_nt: TGTGCCACCAGCAGAGGTACAGGGACGTTTAATGAAAAACTGTTTTTT; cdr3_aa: CATSRGTGTFNEKLFF